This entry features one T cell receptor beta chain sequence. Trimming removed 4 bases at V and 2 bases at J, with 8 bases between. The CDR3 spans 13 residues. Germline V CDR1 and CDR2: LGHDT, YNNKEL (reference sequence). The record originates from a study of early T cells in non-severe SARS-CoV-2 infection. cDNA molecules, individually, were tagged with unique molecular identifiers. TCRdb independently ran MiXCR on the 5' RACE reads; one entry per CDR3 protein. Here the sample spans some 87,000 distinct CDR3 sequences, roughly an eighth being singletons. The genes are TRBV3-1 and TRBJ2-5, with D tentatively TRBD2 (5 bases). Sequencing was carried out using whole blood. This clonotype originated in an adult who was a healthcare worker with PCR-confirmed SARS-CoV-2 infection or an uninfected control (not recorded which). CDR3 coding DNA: TGTGCCAGCAGCCCGCCGGGGCAAGAGACCCAGTACTTC. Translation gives CASSPPGQETQYF.